The clone carrying this T cell receptor (beta chain) appeared a few times. The sample comes from a study of T cells in Graves' hyperthyroidism and ophthalmopathy. This CDR3 is built from 15 residues. V was pared by 2 bases and J by 5 bases, with 13 bases between. Germline V gene data show CDR1 as SGDLS and CDR2 as YYNGEE. Template material for amplifying TCR beta CDR3 regions consisted of RNA transcripts. HTBI primers drove first-round RT-PCR of the TCR CDR3. From the multiplex PCR reads, TCRdb called clonotypes with MiXCR, one entry per CDR3 protein. The repertoire holds nearly 600,000 distinct CDR3 sequences, with 11% to 15% as singletons. Together with thyroid ultrasound, orbital computed tomography, serum thyroxine and TRAb, clinical symptoms were used for diagnoses.

Specimen: blood. This sequence was found in a young woman with Graves' ophthalmopathy. The V gene is TRBV9, the J gene TRBJ2-2; D is possibly TRBD1 (6 bases). The CDR3 bases are TGTGCCAGCAGCGTTTCGGACAGCCGGACCGGGGAGCTGTTTTTT. Translated: CASSVSDSRTGELFF.